The clone carrying this T cell receptor beta chain was seen ten or more times. No antigen is known for it. A diagnosis was made from clinical symptoms together with serum thyroxine, TRAb, thyroid ultrasound and orbital computed tomography. CDR3 length: 16 residues. CDR1 is SGHRS and CDR2 is YFSETQ in the germline V gene. The trim removed 4 bases at V and 4 bases at J, leaving 6 bases unmatched. The data belong to a study of Graves' ophthalmopathy and Graves' hyperthyroidism. As for the study in general: Peripheral blood was collected at initial diagnosis, before any treatment. Whole-study results and caveats: Built on 13 signatures, a model told ophthalmopathy apart from stable hyperthyroidism with around 90% sensitivity and approximately 80% specificity. Most thyroid clonotypes with frequency above 0.001 were detected in blood too.

RNA transcripts yielded amplified TCR beta CDR3 regions. First-round RT-PCR relied on HTBI primers, and a second-round multiplex PCR came next. MiXCR, run by TCRdb on the multiplex PCR reads, gives a single entry per CDR3 protein. The sample carries under 350,000 distinct CDR3 sequences, 17% recorded once. This receptor was taken from an adult man with Graves' ophthalmopathy. The sequenced material came from peripheral blood. The chain is built from TRBV5-1 and TRBJ2-2; TRBD2 matches at 11 bases. CDR3 protein: CASSQLAGARTGELFF. The CDR3 region has the DNA TGCGCCAGCAGCCAACTAGCGGGAGCACGCACCGGGGAGCTGTTTTTT.